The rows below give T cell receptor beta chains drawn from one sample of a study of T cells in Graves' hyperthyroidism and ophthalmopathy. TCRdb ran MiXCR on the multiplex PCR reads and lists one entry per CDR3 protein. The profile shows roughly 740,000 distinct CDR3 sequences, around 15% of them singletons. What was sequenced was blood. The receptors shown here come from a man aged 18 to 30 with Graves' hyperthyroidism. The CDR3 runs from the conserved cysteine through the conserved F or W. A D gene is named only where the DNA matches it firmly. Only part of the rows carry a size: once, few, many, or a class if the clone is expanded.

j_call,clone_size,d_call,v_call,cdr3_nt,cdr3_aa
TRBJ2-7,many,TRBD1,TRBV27,TGTGCCAGCAGTTTCCGTCGACAGGGGTCCCACGAGCAGTACTTC,CASSFRRQGSHEQYF
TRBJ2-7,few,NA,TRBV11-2,TGTGCCAGCAGCTTCCTTTTTTTAGGGCAAACGAGCTCCTACGAGCAGTACTTC,CASSFLFLGQTSSYEQYF
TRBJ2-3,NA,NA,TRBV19,TGTGCCAGTAGTATGAGTGCAAACACAGATACGCAGTATTTT,CASSMSANTDTQYF
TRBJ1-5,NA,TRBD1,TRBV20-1,TGCAGTGCAAATTACCCGGGACAGGGGATTCGGAATCAGCCCCAGCATTTT,CSANYPGQGIRNQPQHF
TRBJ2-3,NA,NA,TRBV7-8,TGTGCCAGCAGCTTAACCCCGAGGGATACGCAGTATTTT,CASSLTPRDTQYF
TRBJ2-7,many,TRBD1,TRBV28,TGTGCCAGCAGGGGGACAGCCTCCTACGAGCAGTACTTC,CASRGTASYEQYF
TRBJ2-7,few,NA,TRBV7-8,TGTGCCAGCAGCTTAGCGGGGGCGGGAACCTACGAGCAGTACTTC,CASSLAGAGTYEQYF
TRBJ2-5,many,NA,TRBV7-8,TGTGCCAGCAGCTTAGAAGACGAGCAGTCAAATCAAGAGACCCAGTACTTC,CASSLEDEQSNQETQYF
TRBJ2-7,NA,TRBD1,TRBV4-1,TGCGCCAGCAGCCATGGGACAGGGGTCTCCTACGAGCAGTACTTC,CASSHGTGVSYEQYF
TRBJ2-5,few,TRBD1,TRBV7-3,TGTGCCAGCAGCCCGGGACAGGGGTCGAAGACCCAGTACTTC,CASSPGQGSKTQYF
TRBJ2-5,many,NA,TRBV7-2,TGTGCCAGCAGGCCGACTAGGCAAGAGACCCAGTACTTC,CASRPTRQETQYF
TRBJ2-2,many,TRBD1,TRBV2,TGTGCCAGCAGTGACAGACAGGGCACCGGGGAGCTGTTTTTT,CASSDRQGTGELFF
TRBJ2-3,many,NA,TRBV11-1,TGTGCCAGCAGCTCCCTCCGACTCTCTCAACGGGCAGATACGCAGTATTTT,CASSSLRLSQRADTQYF
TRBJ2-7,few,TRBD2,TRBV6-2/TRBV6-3,TGTGCCAGCAGTTTTTCAGCGGGAGGGTACGAGCAGTACTTC,CASSFSAGGYEQYF
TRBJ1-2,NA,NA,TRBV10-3,TGTGCCATCAGCTCGACCCAGGGAGGGGATGGCTACACCTTC,CAISSTQGGDGYTF
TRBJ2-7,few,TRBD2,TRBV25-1,TGTGCCAGCACTAGCGGGCTTACCTACGAGCAGTACTTC,CASTSGLTYEQYF
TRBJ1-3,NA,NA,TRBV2,TGTGCCAGCAGTCCGACAGTTGGAAACACCATATATTTT,CASSPTVGNTIYF
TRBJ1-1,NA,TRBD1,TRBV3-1,TGTGCCAGCAGCCAAGAGGCAGACCAGGGGGTGAACACTGAAGCTTTCTTT,CASSQEADQGVNTEAFF
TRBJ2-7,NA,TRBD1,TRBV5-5,TGTGCCAGCAGACCTCCGGGACAGGGTTTCGGCGAGCAGTACTTC,CASRPPGQGFGEQYF
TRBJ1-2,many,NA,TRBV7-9,TGTGCCAGCAACCCGGGCTATGGCTACACCTTC,CASNPGYGYTF
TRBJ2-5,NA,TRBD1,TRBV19,TGTGCCAGTAGTATTGTCCAGGGGGCTCAGACCCAGTACTTC,CASSIVQGAQTQYF
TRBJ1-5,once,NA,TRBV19,TGTGCCAGTAGTATCGGGGTTAATAGCAATCAGCCCCAGCATTTT,CASSIGVNSNQPQHF
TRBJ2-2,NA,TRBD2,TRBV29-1,TGCAGCGTTGGGACTAGGCGGGCCGGGGAGCTGTTTTTT,CSVGTRRAGELFF
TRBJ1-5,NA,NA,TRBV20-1,TGCAGTGCTAGGTCCCGTTTGGATCAGCCCCAGCATTTT,CSARSRLDQPQHF
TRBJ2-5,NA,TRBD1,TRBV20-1,TGCAGTGCTACCCCGGGACAGGGGTTGGAGACCCAGTACTTC,CSATPGQGLETQYF
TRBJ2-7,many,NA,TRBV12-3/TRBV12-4,TGTGCCAGCAGTTTAGTGGTTAACTACGAGCAGTACTTC,CASSLVVNYEQYF
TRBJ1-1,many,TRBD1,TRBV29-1,TGCAGCGCCCGTAGGGATTTGACAGGGGACACTGAAGCTTTCTTT,CSARRDLTGDTEAFF
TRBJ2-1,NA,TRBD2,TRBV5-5,TGTGCCAGCAGCTTTGGACTAGCGGAGCAAAGGTCCTACAATGAGCAGTTCTTC,CASSFGLAEQRSYNEQFF
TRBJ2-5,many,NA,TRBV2,TGTGCCAGCAGTCTCTCTCCAGAGACCCAGTACTTC,CASSLSPETQYF
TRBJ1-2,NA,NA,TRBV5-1,TGCGCCAGCAGCTTCTCTTCTCCCCGGGATCCCGTTTTCTATGGCTACACCTTC,CASSFSSPRDPVFYGYTF
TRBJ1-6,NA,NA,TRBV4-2,TGTGCCAGCAGCCAAGTGGAGGGTTCTGGGACTTCACCCCTCCACTTT,CASSQVEGSGTSPLHF
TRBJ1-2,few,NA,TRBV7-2,TGTGCCAGCAGCTTAAAAGGGACGCCTGCTAACTATGGCTACACCTTC,CASSLKGTPANYGYTF
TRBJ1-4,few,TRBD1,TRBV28,TGTGCCAGCACCCCCCTGACAGGGGGCAGAAAACTGTTTTTT,CASTPLTGGRKLFF
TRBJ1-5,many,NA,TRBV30,TGTGCCTGGAGTGCGGGGGTTCAGCCCCAGCATTTT,CAWSAGVQPQHF
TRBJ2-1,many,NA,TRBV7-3,TGTGCCAGCAGCCGCGAGGTTGGTTTGGACAATGAGCAGTTCTTC,CASSREVGLDNEQFF
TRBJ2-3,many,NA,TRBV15,TGTGCCACCAGCAGCTGGAGGGATACGCAGTATTTT,CATSSWRDTQYF
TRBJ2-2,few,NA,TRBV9,TGTGCCAGCAGCGTAGACACAGGGAGGATCGGGGAGCTGTTTTTT,CASSVDTGRIGELFF
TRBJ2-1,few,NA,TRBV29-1,TGCAGCGTTGCAACAGGGATATTGAACAATGAGCAGTTCTTC,CSVATGILNNEQFF
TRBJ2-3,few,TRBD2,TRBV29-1,TGCAGCGTTCGCTCGACTAGCGGGGACACAGATACGCAGTATTTT,CSVRSTSGDTDTQYF
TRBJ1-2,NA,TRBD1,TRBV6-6,TGTGCCAGCAGTTACTCTGGACAGGACTATGGCTACACCTTC,CASSYSGQDYGYTF
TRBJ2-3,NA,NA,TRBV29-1,TGCAGCGTTGATCATGATGGAGATACGCAGTATTTT,CSVDHDGDTQYF
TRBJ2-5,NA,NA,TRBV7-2,TGTGCCAGCAGCTCATGGACAGCGCAAGAGACCCAGTACTTC,CASSSWTAQETQYF
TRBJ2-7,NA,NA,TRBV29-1,TGCAGCGTTGAAGGGGGGGACGGAGGGAGAACCTACGAGCAGTACTTC,CSVEGGDGGRTYEQYF
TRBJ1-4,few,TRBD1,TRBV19,TGTGCCAGTAAAGGGAGCCGGGACAGGGGTGAAAAACTGTTTTTT,CASKGSRDRGEKLFF
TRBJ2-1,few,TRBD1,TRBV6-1,TGTGCCAGCAGCCGAGCAGGGGGCAGGGTAACTGGTGAGCAGTTCTTC,CASSRAGGRVTGEQFF